The present entry profiles one TCR beta chain with its context. The antigen remains undetermined. The junction shows a germline mismatch at one end, possibly a read error. Libraries were prepared by immunoSEQ multiplex PCR; TCRdb keeps only in-frame clonotypes and omits some of them. The table records roughly 120,000 clones, approximately 92% of them present only once. This entry comes from a study of T cell responses to AZD1222 COVID-19 vaccine. Study outcomes and limitations: Regions left unmutated in variants are reportedly the target of nearly half of spike-specific TCRs.

The length of the CDR3 is 8 residues. The receptor was derived from an adult who received the AZD1222 COVID-19 vaccine. V usage is TRBV6-7 and J usage is TRBJ2-7; 9 bases match TRBD1. TRBV6-7 is classed as an ORF, of uncertain function. Material: peripheral blood, obtained 28 days after the second AZD1222 dose. In DNA, the CDR3 is TGTGCCGGGACAGGGTGGAACTTC. It translates to CAGTGWNF.